This T cell receptor (beta chain) was recovered during a study of beta chain features in type 1 diabetes. Study-wide points: Researchers reported that naive, central memory and Treg TCRB repertoires appeared more similar in patients than in healthy donors.

It was via CD45RO/CCR7/CD25/CD127/CD95/CD27 that CD4+ naive, central memory, regulatory and stem cell-like memory cells were sorted. Germline lookup yields CDR1 LNHDA and CDR2 SQIVND (reference sequence). Trimming pared 6 bases from V and 8 bases from J, leaving 14 bases between. The CDR3 is made up of 13 amino acids. Reverse transcribing all isolated RNA meant expressed TCRB transcripts were sequenced. Libraries were prepared by immunoSEQ multiplex PCR; TCRdb keeps only in-frame clonotypes and omits some of them. Among 860,000 or so clones, 15% to 20% were seen once, and the ten largest hold around 0.02%. As to this clone: Its specificity is not known.

This sequence originates from a woman aged 18-35 years in good health. The sequencing input was naive CD4+ T cells from blood. The chain recombines TRBV19 with TRBJ2-1; no definite D call. The CDR3 bases are TGTGCCAGTAGCGTTTATCTGGCCCATGAGCAGTTCTTC. Its protein is CASSVYLAHEQFF. The entire variable domain, with the rest obtained from reference TRBV19 and TRBJ2-1, is as follows: DGGITQSPKYLFRKEGQNVTLSCEQNLNHDAMYWYRQDPGQGLRLIYYSQIVNDFQKGDIAEGYSVSREKKESFPLTVTSAQKNPTAFYLCASSVYLAHEQFFGPGTRLTVL.